The rows below give T cell receptor beta chains drawn from one sample of a study of CD8 T cells in ankylosing spondylitis. Each CDR3 protein is one row after TCRdb ran MiXCR on the 5' RACE reads. This sample has around 180,000 distinct CDR3 sequences, with 15% to 20% found just once. The source material was blood, either unsorted or a sorted T cell fraction (not recorded which). The receptor source for this set is a male donor aged 10-29 years with ankylosing spondylitis or in good health (not recorded which). Each CDR3 is given with its conserved first and last residue. Each record gives: D gene, clone size, V gene, J gene, CDR3 protein, CDR3 DNA. D genes are given only for firm matches. Some rows have no size entry. The others give once, few or many, or a class for an expanded clone.

d_call: TRBD2; clone_size: many; v_call: TRBV4-2; j_call: TRBJ2-3; cdr3_aa: CASSSGTSTTQYF; cdr3_nt: TGTGCCAGCAGCTCAGGGACTAGCACTACGCAGTATTTT
d_call: TRBD1; clone_size: many; v_call: TRBV14; j_call: TRBJ2-7; cdr3_aa: CASSPGTGYLYEQYF; cdr3_nt: TGTGCCAGCAGCCCCGGGACAGGGTACCTCTACGAGCAGTACTTC
d_call: NA; clone_size: many; v_call: TRBV20-1; j_call: TRBJ1-5; cdr3_aa: CSASYSGQSLREPQHF; cdr3_nt: TGCAGTGCTAGTTACTCCGGGCAATCACTCAGGGAGCCCCAGCATTTT
d_call: NA; clone_size: many; v_call: TRBV27; j_call: TRBJ2-1; cdr3_aa: CARPGTYRKKDNEQFF; cdr3_nt: TGTGCCAGACCCGGCACCTACCGTAAGAAGGACAATGAGCAGTTCTTC
d_call: NA; clone_size: many; v_call: TRBV7-3; j_call: TRBJ2-1; cdr3_aa: CASSLIGLGENEQFF; cdr3_nt: TGTGCCAGCAGCTTAATTGGGTTAGGGGAGAATGAGCAGTTCTTC
d_call: TRBD1; clone_size: NA; v_call: TRBV7-2; j_call: TRBJ1-6; cdr3_aa: CASSSRDRARNSPLHF; cdr3_nt: TGTGCCAGCAGCTCCCGGGACAGGGCTCGGAATTCACCCCTCCACTTT
d_call: TRBD2; clone_size: NA; v_call: TRBV5-4; j_call: TRBJ2-3; cdr3_aa: CASSFGLAVTTDTQYF; cdr3_nt: TGTGCCAGCAGCTTCGGCCTAGCGGTTACTACAGATACGCAGTATTTT
d_call: NA; clone_size: many; v_call: TRBV5-1; j_call: TRBJ2-3; cdr3_aa: CASSLDPSPNTDTQYF; cdr3_nt: TGCGCCAGCAGCTTGGATCCCAGCCCAAACACAGATACGCAGTATTTT
d_call: NA; clone_size: many; v_call: TRBV7-9; j_call: TRBJ2-1; cdr3_aa: CASRDLGPASPEQFF; cdr3_nt: TGTGCCAGCAGAGACCTCGGCCCAGCGAGTCCCGAGCAGTTCTTC
d_call: NA; clone_size: many; v_call: TRBV15; j_call: TRBJ2-3; cdr3_aa: CATAPGLRDYTQYF; cdr3_nt: TGTGCCACCGCTCCGGGACTGCGGGATTATACGCAGTATTTT
d_call: TRBD2; clone_size: many; v_call: TRBV5-1; j_call: TRBJ2-3; cdr3_aa: CATKRGERPGDTQYF; cdr3_nt: TGCGCCACAAAACGGGGGGAGCGACCTGGAGATACGCAGTATTTT
d_call: TRBD2; clone_size: many; v_call: TRBV9; j_call: TRBJ2-3; cdr3_aa: CASSPTSKRGTDTQYF; cdr3_nt: TGTGCCAGCAGCCCGACTAGCAAGAGGGGCACAGATACGCAGTATTTT
d_call: NA; clone_size: many; v_call: TRBV18; j_call: TRBJ2-5; cdr3_aa: CASSPLRQETQYF; cdr3_nt: TGTGCCAGCTCACCCCTCCGCCAAGAGACCCAGTACTTC
d_call: TRBD2; clone_size: many; v_call: TRBV4-3; j_call: TRBJ2-4; cdr3_aa: CASSQLAGVKNIQYF; cdr3_nt: TGCGCCAGCAGCCAACTAGCGGGAGTCAAAAACATTCAGTACTTC
d_call: TRBD1; clone_size: many; v_call: TRBV5-6; j_call: TRBJ1-2; cdr3_aa: CASSDTSGTVNGYTF; cdr3_nt: TGTGCCAGCAGCGATACCTCCGGGACAGTGAATGGCTACACCTTC
d_call: NA; clone_size: many; v_call: TRBV7-2; j_call: TRBJ2-1; cdr3_aa: CASSLVARNSYNEQFF; cdr3_nt: TGTGCCAGCAGCTTAGTGGCGAGAAACTCCTACAATGAGCAGTTCTTC
d_call: TRBD1; clone_size: many; v_call: TRBV5-1; j_call: TRBJ1-5; cdr3_aa: CASSLGPGQGLNQPQHF; cdr3_nt: TGCGCCAGCAGCTTGGGGCCAGGACAGGGGCTTAATCAGCCCCAGCATTTT
d_call: NA; clone_size: many; v_call: TRBV4-3; j_call: TRBJ2-7; cdr3_aa: CASSPSAGTGNYEQYF; cdr3_nt: TGCGCCAGCAGCCCCTCAGCCGGGACTGGCAACTACGAGCAGTACTTC
d_call: TRBD1; clone_size: NA; v_call: TRBV19; j_call: TRBJ1-1; cdr3_aa: CASRETGTAGFGDTEAFF; cdr3_nt: TGTGCCAGTAGAGAAACCGGGACAGCGGGGTTCGGGGACACTGAAGCTTTCTTT
d_call: NA; clone_size: many; v_call: TRBV6-1; j_call: TRBJ1-1; cdr3_aa: CASLLEALNTEAFF; cdr3_nt: TGTGCCAGCTTATTGGAGGCGTTGAACACTGAAGCTTTCTTT
d_call: TRBD2; clone_size: many; v_call: TRBV28; j_call: TRBJ2-1; cdr3_aa: CASSLFASGSNKNEQFF; cdr3_nt: TGTGCCAGCAGTTTATTCGCTAGCGGGAGTAATAAGAATGAGCAGTTCTTC
d_call: NA; clone_size: many; v_call: TRBV27; j_call: TRBJ2-1; cdr3_aa: CASSLGTSSYNEQFF; cdr3_nt: TGTGCCAGCAGTTTAGGCACTAGCTCCTACAATGAGCAGTTCTTC
d_call: TRBD1; clone_size: NA; v_call: TRBV27; j_call: TRBJ1-5; cdr3_aa: CASSYGQGGNQPQHF; cdr3_nt: TGTGCCAGCAGTTATGGACAGGGCGGCAATCAGCCCCAGCATTTT
d_call: TRBD2; clone_size: NA; v_call: TRBV7-2; j_call: TRBJ2-2; cdr3_aa: CASRLTSGRGYTGELFF; cdr3_nt: TGTGCCAGCAGACTGACTAGCGGGAGAGGGTACACCGGGGAGCTGTTTTTT
d_call: TRBD2; clone_size: many; v_call: TRBV7-9; j_call: TRBJ2-5; cdr3_aa: CASSLVAGVQETQYF; cdr3_nt: TGTGCCAGCAGCTTGGTGGCGGGAGTCCAAGAGACCCAGTACTTC
d_call: TRBD2; clone_size: NA; v_call: TRBV25-1; j_call: TRBJ2-7; cdr3_aa: CASSDWGEGRRGEQYF; cdr3_nt: TGTGCCAGCAGTGATTGGGGGGAGGGGAGAAGGGGCGAGCAGTACTTC
d_call: TRBD1; clone_size: many; v_call: TRBV29-1; j_call: TRBJ1-6; cdr3_aa: CSAQTGGDSPLHF; cdr3_nt: TGCAGCGCCCAAACAGGGGGCGATTCACCCCTCCACTTT
d_call: NA; clone_size: many; v_call: TRBV7-9; j_call: TRBJ1-1; cdr3_aa: CASSQYPGRDTEAFF; cdr3_nt: TGTGCCAGCAGCCAATATCCGGGACGGGACACTGAAGCTTTCTTT
d_call: NA; clone_size: many; v_call: TRBV4-3; j_call: TRBJ2-3; cdr3_aa: CASSQAGTGDTQYF; cdr3_nt: TGCGCCAGCAGCCAAGCGGGGACCGGAGATACGCAGTATTTT
d_call: TRBD2; clone_size: many; v_call: TRBV11-2; j_call: TRBJ2-1; cdr3_aa: CASSYYSSGVYNEQFF; cdr3_nt: TGTGCCAGCAGCTACTATTCTAGCGGGGTTTACAATGAGCAGTTCTTC
d_call: NA; clone_size: NA; v_call: TRBV7-9; j_call: TRBJ2-1; cdr3_aa: CASSLNSGYNEQFF; cdr3_nt: TGTGCCAGCAGCTTAAATAGCGGCTACAATGAGCAGTTCTTC
d_call: NA; clone_size: NA; v_call: TRBV11-2; j_call: TRBJ1-1; cdr3_aa: CASSLEPRGTEAFF; cdr3_nt: TGTGCCAGCAGCTTAGAGCCACGGGGCACTGAAGCTTTCTTT
d_call: TRBD2; clone_size: many; v_call: TRBV20-1; j_call: TRBJ2-1; cdr3_aa: CSARDPSGRLDEQFF; cdr3_nt: TGCAGTGCTAGAGATCCGAGCGGGAGGTTAGATGAGCAGTTCTTC
d_call: NA; clone_size: many; v_call: TRBV27; j_call: TRBJ2-1; cdr3_aa: CASSSKQDYNEQFF; cdr3_nt: TGTGCCAGCAGTTCAAAACAGGATTACAATGAGCAGTTCTTC
d_call: NA; clone_size: many; v_call: TRBV12-3/TRBV12-4; j_call: TRBJ1-6; cdr3_aa: CATAGPPHNSPLHF; cdr3_nt: TGTGCCACCGCGGGCCCCCCCCATAATTCACCCCTCCACTTT
d_call: TRBD2; clone_size: NA; v_call: TRBV19; j_call: TRBJ2-1; cdr3_aa: CASSIVPSGSYNEQFF; cdr3_nt: TGTGCCAGTAGTATAGTTCCCAGCGGGAGCTACAATGAGCAGTTCTTC
d_call: TRBD2; clone_size: many; v_call: TRBV12-3/TRBV12-4; j_call: TRBJ2-1; cdr3_aa: CASSSLLAGEGMDEQFF; cdr3_nt: TGTGCCAGCAGTTCTTTACTAGCGGGAGAGGGGATGGATGAGCAGTTCTTC
d_call: NA; clone_size: many; v_call: TRBV20-1; j_call: TRBJ2-1; cdr3_aa: CSALAGTDYNEQFF; cdr3_nt: TGCAGTGCCCTAGCCGGGACGGACTACAATGAGCAGTTCTTC
d_call: NA; clone_size: many; v_call: TRBV7-9; j_call: TRBJ1-4; cdr3_aa: CASRARGPNEKLFF; cdr3_nt: TGTGCCAGCAGAGCCAGGGGACCTAATGAAAAACTGTTTTTT